The 12 T cell receptor beta chains listed next were all sequenced from one sample in a study of T and B cells in COVID-19 patients. TRB was amplified from about 260-540 ng of blood genomic DNA. BIOMED2 TRB-A/B primer pools were used in multiplex TRB PCR. A single record per CDR3 protein comes from TCRdb applying MiXCR to the multiplex PCR reads. The sample holds tens of thousands of distinct CDR3 sequences; approximately 29% are singletons and the top ten take about 1.7%. Input material: blood. The receptors derive from a human donor who had recovered from COVID-19.

This clonotype was recorded only once. The chain is built from TRBV6-5 and TRBJ2-1, with 9 bases that match TRBD2. The CDR3 spans 16 residues. Germline V gene lookup returns CDR1 MNHEY and CDR2 SVGAGI. Trimming took 7 bases from V and 4 from J; bases not matched to a gene: 11. The CDR3 loop reads CASTSSGTSRYNEQFF. DNA for the CDR3: TGTGCCAGCACTTCGTCGGGGACTAGCAGATACAATGAGCAGTTCTTC.

This clonotype has just a few counts. This chain uses TRBV6-1 with TRBJ2-1; TRBD2 matches at 8 bases. Looked up from germline, CDR1 is MNHNS and CDR2 is SASEGT. With 5 bases clipped from V and 12 bases from J, the junction kept 3 bases outside the gene matches. The CDR3 runs to 11 residues. CDR3: CASSRGGGQFF. In nucleotides, the CDR3 is TGTGCCAGCAGTCGGGGGGGTGGGCAGTTCTTC.

The V and J genes are TRBV7-4 and TRBJ2-7; TRBD1 or TRBD2 may be the D gene (5 bases each). The germline V and J ends were trimmed by 9 bases and 2 bases, with 20 bases remaining between them. The CDR3 runs to 15 residues. Germline CDR1 reads SGHVT; CDR2 reads SQSDAQ. This CDR3 is CARSRGTLSPYEQYF. CDR3 sequence (DNA): TGTGCCAGAAGCCGAGGGACCCTAAGCCCCTACGAGCAGTACTTC. Supplemented by reference TRBV7-4 and TRBJ2-7, the full variable domain reads GAGVSQSPRYKVAKRGRDVALRCDSISGHVTLYWYRQTLGQGSEVLTYSQSDAQRDKSGRPSGRFSAERPERSVSTLKIQRTEQGDSAVYLCARSRGTLSPYEQYFGPGTRLTVT.

The rearrangement joins TRBV7-2 to TRBJ2-3; 11 bases align to TRBD2. Unmatched junction bases numbered 11, after V lost 4 bases and J lost 5 bases. This CDR3 has 17 residues. Germline V gene data show CDR1 as SGHTA and CDR2 as FQGNSA. In DNA form, the CDR3 reads TGTGCCAGCAGCTCTCAGCCCTTAGCGGGGGGGCAAGATACGCAGTATTTT. This gives the protein CASSSQPLAGGQDTQYF.

The chain combines TRBV6-5 with TRBJ1-6, with D perhaps matching TRBD1 (6 bases). V lost 6 bases, J lost 14 bases, and 11 bases lay in between. Germline V gene lookup returns CDR1 MNHEY and CDR2 SVGAGI. The length of the CDR3 is 11 residues. CDR3 sequence (DNA): TGTGCCAGCAGAGAGACAGGAGCCCTCCACTTT. It specifies CASRETGALHF.

This clonotype was counted at least ten times. This chain connects TRBV6-5 to TRBJ2-2; D is unresolved. From germline, CDR1 is MNHEY and CDR2 SVGAGI. The CDR3 contains 14 residues. V lost 1 base and J 1 base, leaving 4 bases between the germline ends. The CDR3 nucleotides read TGTGCCAGCAGTTACTTTCAGAACACCGGGGAGCTGTTTTTT. Translating it yields CASSYFQNTGELFF.

The gene calls are TRBV4-3 and TRBJ2-7; the D call may be TRBD1 or TRBD2 (5 bases each). The V gene's germline CDR1 is LGHNA and CDR2 YSLEER. The CDR3 runs to 16 residues. Trimming took 0 bases from V and 3 from J, leaving 15 bases between them. CDR3 in DNA: TGCGCCAGCAGCCAAGAATTAGGTGAGGGGTACTACGAGCAGTACTTC. Encoded protein: CASSQELGEGYYEQYF.

With regard to this clonotype: A read error may be the cause here, since a much bigger clone is one base away. The chain has TRBV12-3 or TRBV12-4 and TRBJ2-1; no clear D gene. The length of the CDR3 is 15 residues. Trimming stripped 7 bases from V and 10 bases from J, with 23 bases between. In DNA form, the CDR3 reads TGTGCCAGCACCCAAAACGGCGGTCCAACCGACGAGCAGTTCTTC. This encodes CASTQNGGPTDEQFF.

The chain is built from TRBV20-1 and TRBJ2-7, with a weak D call TRBD1 (6 bases). Looked up from germline, CDR1 is DFQATT and CDR2 is SNEGSKA (reference sequence). V was trimmed by 3 bases and J by 5 bases, leaving 14 bases between them. The CDR3 runs 13 residues. CDR3 sequence (DNA): TGCAGTGCTAGTCGGACAGCTATTGACGAGCAGTACTTC. It yields the protein CSASRTAIDEQYF.

The chain combines TRBV11-1 with TRBJ2-7, with TRBD2 matching over 7 bases. Germline CDR1 and CDR2: SGHAT and FQDESV (reference sequence). With 0 bases clipped from V and 1 base from J, the junction kept 6 bases outside the gene matches. The CDR3 totals 16 residues. The CDR3 reads CASSLARGTFSYEQYF. The CDR3 DNA sequence: TGTGCCAGCAGCTTAGCGCGGGGGACCTTTTCCTACGAGCAGTACTTC.

The chain combines TRBV7-9 with TRBJ1-2; 12 bases agree with TRBD1. The junction had 4 bases not matched to a gene; V was cut back by 3 bases and J by 8 bases. Germline CDR1 and CDR2: SEHNR and FQNEAQ (reference sequence). This CDR3 region has 14 residues. CDR3 bases: TGTGCCAGCAGCTTGGGACAGGGGGCGGGAGGCTACACCTTC. Translated: CASSLGQGAGGYTF.

This clonotype was counted ten times or more. This chain connects TRBV19 to TRBJ2-1; 7 positions match TRBD2. V gave up 3 bases and J gave up 1 base; unmatched junction bases: 6. The CDR3 is 16 residues long. Germline values: CDR1 LNHDA, CDR2 SQIVND (reference sequence). The CDR3 reads CASSIVMGGSYNEQFF. The CDR3 nucleotides read TGTGCCAGTAGTATCGTAATGGGAGGGTCCTACAATGAGCAGTTCTTC.